This T cell receptor (beta chain) was found in a study of siplizumab effects on memory and regulatory T cells. In the case of this clone: Its antigen is unknown.

General study findings and limits: About 80-95% of proliferating CD4+ or CD8+ clones had no assignable naive or memory phenotype. Tregs that proliferated in siplizumab cultures did not have their suppressive function confirmed.

V lost 10 bases, J lost 11 bases, and 17 bases lay in between. The length of the CDR3 is 11 residues. The germline V gene has CDR1 MDHEN and CDR2 SYDVKM. TCR templates, approximately 100,000 per sample, were assayed. Profiling relied on immunoSEQ multiplex PCR, and the TCRdb table lists in-frame clones only, not all of them. The data hold 95,000 to 130,000 clones, with 90% to 95% observed a single time. Specimen: non-Treg CD4+ T cells sorted from blood. This TCR derives from a human donor in good health. This sequence joins TRBV28 and TRBJ1-1; D gene ambiguous. The CDR3 reads CATRLQERAFF. CDR3 bases: TGTGCCACACGCCTCCAGGAAAGGGCTTTCTTT.